The 10 T cell receptor beta chains below come from one sample, sequenced in a study of blood T cell repertoires in COVID-19. Method: immunoSEQ multiplex PCR; TCRdb's copy keeps in-frame clones and lacks some. This table holds 190,000 or so clones, 70% to 80% found once. What was sequenced was peripheral blood. These receptors were collected from a man over 45 who had recovered from COVID-19.

The chain carries TRBV11-2 and TRBJ2-1; 8 bases are a match to TRBD1. Losses at the gene ends were 3 bases for V and 3 bases for J; bases not matched to a gene: 4. The CDR3 has 15 residues. The germline CDR1 and CDR2 sequences are SGHAT and FQNNGV. The CDR3 sequence is CASSLDRVGYNEQFF. As DNA, the CDR3 is TGTGCCAGCAGCTTGGACAGGGTGGGCTACAATGAGCAGTTCTTC.

The chain joins TRBV4-2 to TRBJ1-3; tentatively, D is TRBD1 (6 bases). V lost 1 base, J lost 3 bases, and 10 bases lay in between. CDR1 is LGHNA, CDR2 YNFKEQ, per germline. This CDR3 region has 15 residues. CDR3 region: CASSQVGADGNTIYF. The DNA of the CDR3 is TGTGCCAGCAGCCAAGTGGGGGCTGATGGAAACACCATATATTTT.

CDR3 sequence: CSVDRQDNEQFF. DNA of the CDR3: TGCAGCGTTGATCGACAGGACAATGAGCAGTTCTTC. The chain employs TRBV29-1 and TRBJ2-1; perhaps TRBD1 as D (6 bases). Trimming took off 3 bases at V and 5 bases at J, with 8 bases between the two ends. This CDR3 is built from 12 residues. Per germline, CDR1 SQVTM and CDR2 ANQGSEA.

The chain couples TRBV7-3 to TRBJ1-1, with a possible D match to TRBD1 (5 bases). The CDR3 has 15 residues. V was cut by 0 bases and J by 2 bases, with 10 bases left in between. In germline, CDR1 is SGHTA, CDR2 FQGTGA. The CDR3 spells CASSLTPGLNTEAFF. CDR3 bases: TGTGCCAGCAGCTTAACCCCGGGACTCAACACTGAAGCTTTCTTT.

The genes are TRBV28 and TRBJ1-2, with TRBD1 identical over 7 bases. The V and J ends lost 2 bases and 3 bases, in that order; junction bases with no gene match: 3. This CDR3 comprises 14 residues. Germline CDR1 and CDR2: MDHEN and SYDVKM. CDR3 residues: CASSLTGEDYGYTF. The CDR3 bases are TGTGCCAGCAGTTTAACAGGGGAGGACTATGGCTACACCTTC.

This clone has just a few counts. The chain joins TRBV6-2 or TRBV6-3 to TRBJ2-7; TRBD1 matches at 11 bases. The CDR3 has 17 amino acids. CDR1 is MNHEY and CDR2 is SVGEGT in the germline V gene. Germline trimming cut 0 bases from V and 3 bases from J; bases unmatched to any gene: 7. The CDR3 reads CASSYSGTGGTLYEQYF. CDR3 bases: TGTGCCAGCAGTTACTCCGGGACAGGGGGAACCCTCTACGAGCAGTACTTC.

The rearrangement uses TRBV7-9 and TRBJ2-3; a weak D match, TRBD1 (6 bases). The ends were cut back, 5 bases at V and 5 bases at J, with 17 bases in the middle. Per the germline V gene, CDR1 is SEHNR and CDR2 is FQNEAQ (reference sequence). The CDR3 is made up of 15 amino acids. This CDR3 reads CASSPQGSGVDTQYF. In nucleotides, the CDR3 is TGTGCCAGCAGCCCACAAGGATCAGGGGTAGATACGCAGTATTTT.

The chain recombines TRBV4-3 with TRBJ2-1, with D unresolved. The V end lost 0 bases, the J end lost 6 bases, and 6 bases lay between the germline ends. CDR3 length: 13 amino acids. Germline CDR1 and CDR2: LGHNA and YSLEER. The CDR3 DNA follows: TGCGCCAGCAGCCAAGATATTAGCAATGAGCAGTTCTTC. It translates to CASSQDISNEQFF.

This clone was counted ten times or more. This chain joins TRBV10-3 and TRBJ2-1, with a possible D match to TRBD2 (6 bases). This CDR3 region has 15 residues. Germline assignment: CDR1 ENHRY and CDR2 SYGVKD. Trimming took 2 bases from V and 8 from J, leaving 16 bases between them. The chain's CDR3 is CAISERRASQDEQFF. The CDR3 DNA sequence: TGTGCCATCAGTGAGCGGAGGGCCAGTCAGGATGAGCAGTTCTTC.

The J gene is TRBJ1-4, the V gene TRBV5-4; D perhaps matches TRBD1 (6 bases). The CDR3 has 14 residues. V shed 0 bases and J shed 8 bases, with 11 bases lying between them. Germline lookup yields CDR1 SGHNT and CDR2 YYREEE (reference sequence). The CDR3 DNA reads TGTGCCAGCAGCTTGGACAGGGTAGGCGAAAAACTGTTTTTT. Encoded protein: CASSLDRVGEKLFF. Full variable domain (missing parts from reference TRBV5-4 and TRBJ1-4): ETGVTQSPTHLIKTRGQQVTLRCSSQSGHNTVSWYQQALGQGPQFIFQYYREEENGRGNFPPRFSGLQFPNYSSELNVNALELDDSALYLCASSLDRVGEKLFFGSGTQLSVL.